The clone carrying this TCR beta chain was detected once. Germline CDR1 and CDR2: DFQATT and SNEGSKA (reference sequence). The V end was cut by 3 bases, the J end by 4 bases, with 10 bases between. The CDR3 is 13 residues long. The data originate from a study of T cell responses to AZD1222 COVID-19 vaccine. The method was immunoSEQ multiplex PCR; TCRdb's version includes in-frame clones alone and lacks a portion of them. The sample lists 150,000 to 200,000 clones, around 87% seen once, with approximately 2.7% in the top ten. The clonotype was recovered from an adult in good health. This sample comprised peripheral blood, obtained on day 0 of MenACWY control vaccination. V usage is TRBV20-1 and J usage is TRBJ1-5; no definite D call. The CDR3 coding sequence is TGCAGTGCTAGTCCCACCAGGAATCAGCCCCAGCATTTT. This encodes CSASPTRNQPQHF.